The 23 T cell receptor beta chains below come from one sample, sequenced in a study of cytomegalovirus exposure and HLA in healthy donors. The PCR had 60 Vbeta and 13 Jbeta primers. Only in-frame clones appear in the TCRdb table, and some are missing; sequencing was by immunoSEQ multiplex PCR. There are approximately 290,000 clones in the sample; under 90% occur only once, and about 0.29% lies in the top ten. Sequencing was carried out using PBMCs. The receptors stem from a girl aged 2 to 9 in good health and CMV-seronegative.

V is TRBV28 and J is TRBJ2-5; D may be TRBD2 (6 bases). The ends were cut back, 6 bases at V and 3 bases at J, with 29 bases in the middle. CDR3 size: 19 residues. The germline V gene has CDR1 MDHEN and CDR2 SYDVKM. CDR3 nucleotides: TGTGCCAGCAGCCCTTTCGGCCGCTATTGGTATTTAGCGGAAGAGACCCAGTACTTC. Its protein product is CASSPFGRYWYLAEETQYF.

The gene calls are TRBV28 and TRBJ2-7, with 8 positions matching TRBD2. The CDR3 spans 17 residues. V was clipped by 4 bases and J by 5 bases; unmatched bases: 16. Germline CDR1 is MDHEN and CDR2 is SYDVKM. The chain's CDR3 is CASSSKNSGVLPDEQYF. Here the CDR3 DNA reads TGTGCCAGCAGTTCGAAGAATAGCGGGGTTTTACCCGACGAGCAGTACTTC.

J is TRBJ2-4 and V is TRBV6-5, with TRBD2 matching 7 bases. V trimming: 8 bases; J trimming: 8 bases; junction bases outside the gene matches: 15. CDR1 and CDR2 (germline): MNHEY, SVGAGI. CDR3 length: 15 amino acids. CDR3 protein: CASSGGSRGSDIQYF. CDR3 coding DNA: TGTGCCAGCTCGGGAGGATCTAGGGGAAGTGACATTCAGTACTTC.

The table lists this clone with a count of one. The CDR3 DNA is TGTGCCAGCAGTGAGGCGGGAGGCACCTTAAGGCAGTACTTC. Its translation: CASSEAGGTLRQYF. V gene TRBV25-1 combines with J gene TRBJ2-7; 8 nucleotides match TRBD2. CDR3 length: 14 residues. Germline CDR1 MGHDK, CDR2 SYGVNS. The junction had 10 bases not matched to a gene; V was cut back by 3 bases and J by 9 bases.

V gene TRBV6-1 combines with J gene TRBJ1-2; possible D gene TRBD1, 5 bases. Germline V CDR1 and CDR2: MNHNS, SASEGT. V was trimmed by 1 base and J by 1 base, leaving 10 bases between them. CDR3 length: 15 amino acids. The CDR3, as DNA: TGTGCCAGCAGTGAAGTTGGGGGGGTTAACTATGGCTACACCTTC. Its translation is CASSEVGGVNYGYTF.

The chain carries TRBV5-1 and TRBJ2-2; D not certain. Germline assignment: CDR1 SGHRS and CDR2 YFSETQ. The CDR3 loop spans 15 amino acids. Trimming cost V 5 bases and J 0 bases, with 11 bases left between them. CDR3 sequence reads: CASSTVSANTGELFF. The CDR3 coding sequence is TGCGCCAGCAGTACAGTCTCGGCGAACACCGGGGAGCTGTTTTTT.

This chain links TRBV27 with TRBJ2-7; TRBD1 matches 9 bases. CDR3 length equals 14 residues. Germline V gene sequence: CDR1 MNHEY, CDR2 SMNVEV (reference sequence). V was clipped by 5 bases and J by 5 bases; unmatched bases: 7. The CDR3 loop is CASSPGTGKHEQYF. The DNA for the CDR3 is TGTGCCAGCAGTCCCGGGACAGGGAAACACGAGCAGTACTTC.

CDR3 protein: CASSELGDSYEQYF. The CDR3 DNA reads TGTGCCAGCAGTGAACTAGGGGACTCCTACGAGCAGTACTTC. The V and J genes are TRBV6-1 and TRBJ2-7, with D possibly matching TRBD1 (5 bases). Germline CDR1 reads MNHNS; CDR2 reads SASEGT. V lost 2 bases and J 0 bases, leaving 8 bases between the germline ends. The CDR3 consists of 14 residues.

The rearrangement joins TRBV14 to TRBJ1-3; TRBD1 aligns across 7 bases. Germline V gene data show CDR1 as SGHDN and CDR2 as FVKESK. The CDR3 has 15 amino acids. The J segment lost 3 bases and the V segment lost 3 bases, leaving 5 bases of the junction unmatched. CDR3 bases: TGTGCCAGCAGCCAGACAGGGTTTAGTGGAAACACCATATATTTT. This encodes CASSQTGFSGNTIYF.

This rearrangement joins TRBV28 to TRBJ2-1; TRBD1 is a possible D gene (7 bases). Germline assignment: CDR1 MDHEN and CDR2 SYDVKM. There are 15 residues in the CDR3. V lost 2 bases and J lost 4, with 12 bases in between. The CDR3 DNA reads TGTGCCAGCAGTTTAGGGCCAGGGGGGTACAATGAGCAGTTCTTC. This gives the protein CASSLGPGGYNEQFF.

V usage is TRBV5-8 and J usage is TRBJ1-2; no definite D call. The V gene's germline CDR1 is SGHTS and CDR2 YDEGEE. Deletions cut 4 bases from V and 6 bases from J, with 13 bases between. This CDR3 comprises 13 residues. As DNA, the CDR3 is TGTGCCAGCAGCCGGGGTGGGATGAATGGCTACACCTTC. This sequence encodes CASSRGGMNGYTF.

This chain connects TRBV29-1 to TRBJ2-5; 9 nucleotides agree with TRBD2. The CDR3 consists of 15 residues. J lost 1 base, V lost 6 bases, and 9 bases had no gene match. Germline loops: CDR1 SQVTM, CDR2 ANQGSEA. The CDR3 loop is CSVRASGTAQETQYF. The CDR3 DNA reads as TGCAGCGTCAGGGCTAGCGGGACGGCCCAAGAGACCCAGTACTTC.

The genes are TRBV5-8 and TRBJ2-7, with 12 positions matching TRBD1. Germline values: CDR1 SGHTS, CDR2 YDEGEE. V lost 0 bases to trimming and J lost 2 bases; unmatched junction nucleotides: 3. The CDR3 spans 16 residues. The CDR3 protein is CASSLARDRGPYEQYF. The CDR3 DNA follows: TGTGCCAGCAGCTTGGCCCGGGACAGGGGGCCCTACGAGCAGTACTTC.

CDR3 sequence: CASRDRRDRDNYGYTF. Here the CDR3 DNA reads TGCGCCAGCAGAGATCGCCGGGACAGGGATAACTATGGCTACACCTTC. V gene TRBV5-1 combines with J gene TRBJ1-2; TRBD1 aligns across 9 bases. The CDR3 is 16 residues long. Trimming removed 5 bases from V and 1 base from J; junction bases left unmatched: 9. Looked up from germline, CDR1 is SGHRS and CDR2 is YFSETQ.

The J gene is TRBJ2-7, the V gene TRBV18, with D maybe TRBD2 (5 bases). The CDR3 runs 15 residues. CDR1 and CDR2 (germline): KGHSH, LQKENI. Trimming left V 6 bases short and J 0 bases short, with 15 bases between. DNA for the CDR3: TGTGCCAGCTCCCTTTATTCCGGGAACTCCTACGAGCAGTACTTC. Protein sequence: CASSLYSGNSYEQYF. The full variable domain, rest sourced from reference TRBV18 and TRBJ2-7, is NAGVMQNPRHLVRRRGQEARLRCSPMKGHSHVYWYRQLPEEGLKFMVYLQKENIIDESGMPKERFSAEFPKEGPSILRIQQVVRGDSAAYFCASSLYSGNSYEQYFGPGTRLTVT.

This sequence joins TRBV2 and TRBJ1-3; TRBD1 is a possible D gene (5 bases). Germline CDR1 is SNHLY and CDR2 is FYNNEI. The CDR3 contains 16 residues. V lost 3 bases and J lost 2, with 14 bases in between. The DNA for the CDR3 is TGTGCCAGCAGTGAGATTCCTGGGGGGGCTGGAAACACCATATATTTT. It encodes CASSEIPGGAGNTIYF.

The CDR3, as DNA: TGTGCCAGCTCAAGAGAGCGAAATGAGCAGTTCTTC. It specifies CASSRERNEQFF. The chain links TRBV6-5 to TRBJ2-1; D not resolved. The V gene lost 8 bases and the J gene lost 7 bases, with 12 bases spanning the gap. The CDR3 sequence is 12 residues long. CDR1 MNHEY and CDR2 SVGAGI come from the germline V gene.

This clone was counted a few times. The V gene is TRBV28, the J gene TRBJ1-2, with D perhaps TRBD1 (6 bases). Per germline, CDR1 MDHEN and CDR2 SYDVKM. V lost 6 bases to trimming and J lost 3 bases, with 14 bases between them. The CDR3 is made up of 14 amino acids. The CDR3 protein is CASRLTGAYYGYTF. Written as DNA, the CDR3 is TGTGCCAGCAGGCTGACAGGTGCTTACTATGGCTACACCTTC.

This chain links TRBV9 with TRBJ1-2, with a possible D match to TRBD1 (6 bases). Germline CDR1 reads SGDLS; CDR2 reads YYNGEE. This CDR3 spans 14 amino acids. The V end lost 0 bases, the J end lost 4 bases, and 10 bases lay between the germline ends. The CDR3 DNA sequence: TGTGCCAGCAGCGTAGGGAGCAGGGGCTATGGCTACACCTTC. This sequence encodes CASSVGSRGYGYTF.

This clone came up once. This chain connects TRBV27 to TRBJ1-5, with D perhaps TRBD1 (5 bases). Deletions cut 6 bases from V and 5 bases from J, with 17 bases between. CDR3 size: 15 residues. Looked up from germline, CDR1 is MNHEY and CDR2 is SMNVEV (reference sequence). CDR3 nucleotide sequence: TGTGCCAGCAGCTCATTGCAGGGATTAGATCAGCCCCAGCATTTT. Its translation is CASSSLQGLDQPQHF.

The chain is built from TRBV30 and TRBJ1-1, with D perhaps matching TRBD1 (6 bases). Trimming took off 1 base at V and 9 bases at J, with 12 bases between the two ends. Germline V gene data show CDR1 as GTSNPN and CDR2 as SVGIG (reference sequence). CDR3 length: 12 residues. The CDR3 region has the DNA TGTGCCTGGAGTGAACAGGGAAAGAAAGCTTTCTTT. This gives the protein CAWSEQGKKAFF.

The chain joins TRBV11-1 to TRBJ1-1, with a weak D call TRBD1 (6 bases). CDR3 size: 17 residues. V was clipped by 0 bases and J by 2 bases, with 16 bases between them. CDR1 is SGHAT and CDR2 is FQDESV in the germline V gene (reference sequence). CDR3 DNA sequence: TGTGCCAGCAGCTTAGCGTCGAGGGGGATGTATAACACTGAAGCTTTCTTT. This translates into CASSLASRGMYNTEAFF.

This clone is a singleton in its sample. This chain uses TRBV11-2 with TRBJ2-1; TRBD2 might be the D (6 bases). The V and J ends lost 3 bases and 1 base respectively, with 13 bases between them. The germline V gene encodes CDR1 SGHAT and CDR2 FQNNGV. The CDR3 is made up of 16 amino acids. The CDR3 nucleotides read TGTGCCAGCAGCTTTAGTCGGCTAGCGTCCTACAATGAGCAGTTCTTC. This encodes CASSFSRLASYNEQFF.